Listed here are 16 T cell receptor beta chains from one sample, sequenced in a study of CD8+CD57+ T cells in acquired aplastic anemia. Those patients picked for sequencing had displayed CD8+CD57+ cell expansion on flow cytometry. The template for TCR beta VDJ and CDR3 sequence profiling was genomic DNA. TCRdb itself ran the reads through MiXCR, one entry per CDR3 protein. The sample comprises around 220,000 distinct CDR3 sequences, about half of which are singletons, and about 20% rests with the top ten. Sequencing was performed on sorted CD4+, CD8+, or CD8+CD57+ T cells (not recorded which) from PBMCs. These receptors were collected from a human donor with aplastic anemia.

This clonotype was found many times. The chain links TRBV7-3 to TRBJ1-2, with TRBD1 identical over 10 bases. Per the germline V gene, CDR1 is SGHTA and CDR2 is FQGTGA. The ends lost 5 bases at V and 7 bases at J; junction bases unmatched: 7. CDR3 length equals 14 residues. CDR3 residues: CASSTTGGEVGYTF. The CDR3 nucleotides read TGTGCCAGCAGCACGACAGGGGGCGAGGTTGGCTACACCTTC.

This clonotype was observed many times. The J gene is TRBJ2-3, the V gene TRBV12-3 or TRBV12-4; 11 bases align to TRBD2. The V gene end was trimmed by 7 bases and the J gene end by 2 bases; junction bases not matched to a gene: 5. The CDR3 extends over 15 amino acids. The chain's CDR3 is CASILAGGSTDTQYF. The CDR3, as DNA: TGTGCCAGCATCCTAGCGGGGGGTTCCACAGATACGCAGTATTTT.

V is TRBV7-3 and J is TRBJ2-5; 12 bases align to TRBD2. The CDR3 is made up of 17 amino acids. Germline trimming cut 7 bases from V and 4 bases from J; bases unmatched to any gene: 13. CDR1 and CDR2 from the germline V gene are SGHTA and FQGTGA. CDR3 loop: CASTLFPGLAGSETQYF. The CDR3 coding sequence is TGTGCCAGCACCCTATTCCCAGGACTAGCGGGGTCAGAGACCCAGTACTTC. The variable domain in full, with the rest retrieved from reference TRBV7-3 and TRBJ2-5, is GAGVSQTPSNKVTEKGKYVELRCDPISGHTALYWYRQSLGQGPEFLIYFQGTGAADDSGLPNDRFFAVRPEGSVSTLKIQRTERGDSAVYLCASTLFPGLAGSETQYFGPGTRLLVL.

The V call is TRBV4-1, the J call TRBJ2-6; D gene ambiguous. The CDR3 spans 17 residues. Germline CDR1 reads MGHRA; CDR2 reads YSYEKL. The V gene lost 3 bases and the J gene lost 4 bases, with 16 bases spanning the gap. The CDR3 DNA follows: TGCGCCAGCAGCCATGGTAAAGGGTCAGGAGGGGCCAACGTCCTGACTTTC. It encodes CASSHGKGSGGANVLTF.

The chain couples TRBV2 to TRBJ1-1; unclear D gene. This CDR3 contains 15 residues. With 4 bases removed from V and 0 bases from J, the gap between germline ends came to 12 bases. Germline loops: CDR1 SNHLY, CDR2 FYNNEI. Written as DNA, the CDR3 is TGTGCCAGCAGTGTAGGGCGAACTATGAACACTGAAGCTTTCTTT. It yields the protein CASSVGRTMNTEAFF. The full variable domain, rest sourced from reference TRBV2 and TRBJ1-1, is EPEVTQTPSHQVTQMGQEVILRCVPISNHLYFYWYRQILGQKVEFLVSFYNNEISEKSEIFDDQFSVERPDGSNFTLKIRSTKLEDSAMYFCASSVGRTMNTEAFFGQGTRLTVV.

The chain joins TRBV24-1 to TRBJ1-1; TRBD1 aligns across 7 bases. With 12 bases clipped from V and 0 bases from J, the junction kept 3 bases outside the gene matches. The germline gives CDR1 KGHDR, CDR2 SFDVKD. This CDR3 spans 12 amino acids. CDR3 sequence reads: CAQDRVNTEAFF. The CDR3, as DNA: TGTGCCCAAGACAGGGTGAACACTGAAGCTTTCTTT.

This clonotype was found a few times. The chain employs TRBV19 and TRBJ1-2; D remains ambiguous. Trimming cost V 5 bases and J 5 bases, with 9 bases left between them. CDR3 length: 12 residues. Germline V gene sequence: CDR1 LNHDA, CDR2 SQIVND (reference sequence). CDR3 nucleotides: TGTGCCAGTAGTCGACATCTTTATGGCTACACCTTC. It translates to CASSRHLYGYTF. The whole variable domain, remainder taken from reference TRBV19 and TRBJ1-2, is DGGITQSPKYLFRKEGQNVTLSCEQNLNHDAMYWYRQDPGQGLRLIYYSQIVNDFQKGDIAEGYSVSREKKESFPLTVTSAQKNPTAFYLCASSRHLYGYTFGSGTRLTVV.

With regard to this clonotype: This may come from a read error, since a much larger clone is one base off. The chain links TRBV12-3 or TRBV12-4 to TRBJ2-2; D is perhaps TRBD1 or TRBD2 (5 bases each). The CDR3 extends over 15 amino acids. In nucleotides, the CDR3 is TGTGTCAGCAGGGACGGGGCTATGGGAACCGGGGAGCTGTTTTTT. It specifies CVSRDGAMGTGELFF.

This clonotype was found many times. The rearrangement joins TRBV2 to TRBJ1-1; possible D gene TRBD1, 6 bases. Germline CDR1 is SNHLY and CDR2 is FYNNEI. The CDR3 is 14 amino acids. V lost 5 bases and J lost 4, with 14 bases in between. The CDR3 region has the DNA TGTGCCAGCAGTTCCGGGACAAGAGGCACTGAAGCTTTCTTT. Translated: CASSSGTRGTEAFF.

The chain carries TRBV15 and TRBJ2-1; D perhaps matches TRBD2 (5 bases). This CDR3 contains 14 residues. Looked up from germline, CDR1 is LNHNV and CDR2 is YYDKDF (reference sequence). V lost 1 base and J 5 bases, leaving 9 bases between the germline ends. The CDR3 is CATSRGGEHNEQFF. DNA of the CDR3: TGTGCCACCAGCAGAGGTGGGGAGCACAATGAGCAGTTCTTC.

Turning to this clonotype: Possible read error: a much larger clone is one base away. The V and J genes are TRBV3-1 and TRBJ2-1; D might be TRBD2 (6 bases). The CDR3 covers 14 residues. CDR1 is LGHDT and CDR2 is YNNKEL in the germline V gene (reference sequence). The chain's CDR3 is CASSQDGLANEQSF. CDR3 DNA sequence: TGTGCCAGCAGCCAAGACGGCCTAGCGAATGAGCAGTCCTTC.

V usage is TRBV7-9 and J usage is TRBJ2-7; D is ambiguous. The DNA end is a closer match to TRBJ2-5, so the J assignment may be wrong. Germline V CDR1 and CDR2: SEHNR, FQNEAQ (reference sequence). The CDR3 length is 14 residues. CDR3 region: CASSLLSLGETQYF. The CDR3 nucleotides read TGTGCCAGCAGCTTGCTATCTCTGGGAGAGACCCAGTACTTC.

This clonotype was found a few times. The chain is built from TRBV3-1 and TRBJ1-3; 8 positions match TRBD1. V trimming: 0 bases; J trimming: 1 base; junction bases outside the gene matches: 11. This CDR3 is built from 19 residues. CDR1 is LGHDT and CDR2 is YNNKEL in the germline V gene (reference sequence). The CDR3 region has the DNA TGTGCCAGCAGCCAAGATCCAGGGGGCTGGAGTAGGTCTGGAAACACCATATATTTT. This sequence encodes CASSQDPGGWSRSGNTIYF.

V is TRBV29-1 and J is TRBJ1-3; D remains ambiguous. The V end was cut by 5 bases, the J end by 3 bases, with 11 bases between. Germline loops: CDR1 SQVTM, CDR2 ANQGSEA. CDR3 size: 13 residues. The CDR3 nucleotides are TGCAGCGTTTCGGGAAACGGTGGAAACACCATATATTTT. Protein: CSVSGNGGNTIYF.

In its sample, this clonotype was seen many times. The genes are TRBV7-2 and TRBJ2-5, with TRBD2 as a possible D gene (6 bases). The CDR3 is made up of 14 amino acids. V was pared by 5 bases and J by 7 bases, with 17 bases between. CDR1 is SGHTA, CDR2 FQGNSA, per germline. The CDR3 is CASSEPGRRMTQYF. For the CDR3, the DNA is TGTGCCAGCAGCGAACCAGGGAGGCGGATGACCCAGTACTTC. The whole variable domain, filled in from reference TRBV7-2 and TRBJ2-5, reads GAGVSQSPSNKVTEKGKDVELRCDPISGHTALYWYRQSLGQGLEFLIYFQGNSAPDKSGLPSDRFSAERTGGSVSTLTIQRTQQEDSAVYLCASSEPGRRMTQYFGPGTRLLVL.

The sample holds a few counts of this clonotype. The rearrangement uses TRBV15 and TRBJ2-7; D gene unclear. V lost 0 bases and J 5 bases, leaving 11 bases between the germline ends. Germline V lookup: CDR1 LNHNV, CDR2 YYDKDF (reference sequence). The CDR3 extends over 14 amino acids. The CDR3 DNA is TGTGCCACCAGCAGAGATCGGCAGGCGGACGAGCAGTACTTC. Translation: CATSRDRQADEQYF.